The 21 T cell receptor beta chains below were found in one sample sequenced in a study of cytomegalovirus exposure and HLA in healthy donors. Libraries were prepared by immunoSEQ multiplex PCR; TCRdb keeps only in-frame clonotypes and omits some of them. The data hold some 170,000 clones, with approximately 87% observed a single time. Sequenced sample: PBMCs. All receptors derive from a woman in her 30s in good health and CMV-seronegative.

The V call is TRBV6-5, the J call TRBJ1-5; 8 bases match TRBD1. Germline trimming cut 10 bases from V and 7 bases from J; bases unmatched to any gene: 9. Germline V gene lookup returns CDR1 MNHEY and CDR2 SVGAGI. The CDR3 loop spans 13 amino acids. The chain's CDR3 is CATTPGGGQPQHF. The CDR3 nucleotides read TGTGCCACCACCCCAGGGGGCGGGCAGCCCCAGCATTTT.

This clone was counted between two and nine times. DNA for the CDR3: TGCGCCAGCAGCCCGGGGGGATCAAATACGCAGTATTTT. Translating gives CASSPGGSNTQYF. This chain joins TRBV5-1 and TRBJ2-3; 7 bases line up with TRBD2. The CDR3 length is 13 residues. Losses at the gene ends were 4 bases for V and 7 bases for J; bases not matched to a gene: 6. The germline V gene encodes CDR1 SGHRS and CDR2 YFSETQ.

CDR3 in amino acids: CASSSNIYEQYF. CDR3 nucleotides: TGTGCCAGCAGCTCTAATATCTACGAGCAGTACTTC. The chain has TRBV7-2 and TRBJ2-7, with D hard to call. Germline V gene data show CDR1 as SGHTA and CDR2 as FQGNSA. The CDR3 loop spans 12 amino acids. The V gene lost 4 bases and the J gene lost 3 bases, with 7 bases spanning the gap.

The genes are TRBV4-2 and TRBJ2-3, with 8 bases that match TRBD2. The CDR3 runs to 13 residues. The V and J ends lost 0 bases and 14 bases, in that order; junction bases with no gene match: 7. The V gene's germline CDR1 is LGHNA and CDR2 YNFKEQ. The CDR3 protein is CASSQDREGGRYF. The CDR3 DNA reads TGTGCCAGCAGCCAAGATCGGGAGGGGGGTAGGTATTTT.

The rearrangement joins TRBV30 to TRBJ2-7; 8 bases agree with TRBD1. The junction had 9 bases not matched to a gene; V was cut back by 5 bases and J by 3 bases. Germline CDR1 and CDR2: GTSNPN and SVGIG (reference sequence). The CDR3 contains 14 residues. CDR3 loop: CAWRLTGAHYEQYF. DNA of the CDR3: TGTGCCTGGCGTCTGACAGGGGCTCACTACGAGCAGTACTTC.

This clone was seen more than once but under ten times. The rearrangement uses TRBV4-1 and TRBJ2-7; D gene unclear. The ends were cut back, 1 base at V and 0 bases at J, with 4 bases in the middle. The CDR3 runs 13 residues. CDR1 MGHRA and CDR2 YSYEKL come from the germline V gene. The CDR3 region has the DNA TGCGCCAGCAGCCAAGCCGTCTCCTACGAGCAGTACTTC. Translation gives CASSQAVSYEQYF.

This clone has only a few counts. The rearrangement uses TRBV7-2 and TRBJ1-6; 12 positions agree with TRBD1. V lost 6 bases to trimming and J lost 10 bases; unmatched junction nucleotides: 16. This CDR3 comprises 18 residues. Germline V gives CDR1 SGHTA, CDR2 FQGNSA. The CDR3 reads CASSPPGQGAQSWSPLHF. CDR3 sequence (DNA): TGTGCCAGCAGTCCACCGGGACAGGGGGCTCAGTCTTGGTCACCCCTCCACTTT.

This rearrangement joins TRBV27 to TRBJ2-7; no firm D call. V was pared by 0 bases and J by 6 bases, with 9 bases between. CDR3 length equals 13 residues. Germline lookup yields CDR1 MNHEY and CDR2 SMNVEV (reference sequence). The CDR3 DNA follows: TGTGCCAGCAGTTTATCCGGGTCTGGCGAGCAGTACTTC. Residues: CASSLSGSGEQYF.

The chain uses TRBV5-1 and TRBJ1-1, with D perhaps matching TRBD1 (6 bases). Trimming shortened V by 6 bases and J by 5 bases, and 20 bases separated the two germline ends. The CDR3 loop spans 15 amino acids. Germline V gene lookup returns CDR1 SGHRS and CDR2 YFSETQ. The CDR3 is CASTSTGGPGTEAFF. The CDR3 coding sequence is TGCGCCAGCACCTCCACGGGGGGGCCGGGGACTGAAGCTTTCTTT.

This clone has only one observation. The rearrangement links TRBV18 to TRBJ2-7; 7 nucleotides align to TRBD1. This CDR3 contains 15 residues. V trimming: 4 bases; J trimming: 0 bases; junction bases outside the gene matches: 6. CDR1 and CDR2 from the germline V gene are KGHSH and LQKENI. The CDR3 here is CASSLRQGSSYEQYF. CDR3 sequence (DNA): TGTGCCAGCTCACTTAGACAGGGTAGCTCCTACGAGCAGTACTTC.

This chain joins TRBV18 and TRBJ2-7; D may be TRBD1 (8 bases). The CDR3 runs 14 residues. V lost 4 bases and J 4 bases, leaving 14 bases between the germline ends. Germline CDR1 reads KGHSH; CDR2 reads LQKENI. CDR3 in amino acids: CASSQTGEGYEQYF. DNA of the CDR3: TGTGCCAGCTCACAGACAGGGGAGGGGTACGAGCAGTACTTC.

This clone has a handful of counts. The chain links TRBV7-2 to TRBJ2-7, with 13 nucleotides matching TRBD2. CDR3 length: 14 amino acids. Germline V gives CDR1 SGHTA, CDR2 FQGNSA. The ends lost 6 bases at V and 2 bases at J; junction bases unmatched: 1. The CDR3 spells CASRTSGGPYEQYF. The DNA of the CDR3 is TGTGCCAGCAGGACTAGCGGGGGGCCCTACGAGCAGTACTTC.

This clone occurred a few times. The chain combines TRBV15 with TRBJ1-6; D unresolved. The CDR3 length is 14 residues. The V gene's germline CDR1 is LNHNV and CDR2 YYDKDF (reference sequence). Trimming left V 7 bases short and J 4 bases short, with 11 bases between. This CDR3 reads CATKQSSYNSPLHF. The CDR3 DNA sequence: TGTGCCACCAAACAGTCATCATATAATTCACCCCTCCACTTT.

The J gene is TRBJ2-5, the V gene TRBV7-8; TRBD2 aligns across 9 bases. Trimming removed 4 bases from V and 9 bases from J; junction bases left unmatched: 12. The germline V gene encodes CDR1 SGHVS and CDR2 FQNEAQ. The CDR3 covers 15 residues. The CDR3 nucleotides are TGTGCCAGCAGCTATGAGCGGGGGGTCCGCGGGGCCCAGTACTTC. Its translation: CASSYERGVRGAQYF. Full variable domain (remainder filled in from reference TRBV7-8 and TRBJ2-5): GAGVSQSPRYKVAKRGQDVALRCDPISGHVSLFWYQQALGQGPEFLTYFQNEAQLDKSGLPSDRFFAERPEGSVSTLKIQRTQQEDSAVYLCASSYERGVRGAQYFGPGTRLLVL.

The chain links TRBV5-1 to TRBJ2-3; D perhaps matches TRBD1 (5 bases). There are 14 residues in the CDR3. CDR1 and CDR2 from the germline V gene are SGHRS and YFSETQ. The V end was cut by 0 bases, the J end by 4 bases, with 9 bases between. The CDR3 reads CASSLAGYPDTQYF. CDR3 nucleotide sequence: TGCGCCAGCAGCTTGGCAGGGTATCCAGATACGCAGTATTTT.

The CDR3 DNA is TGTGCCAGCAGCCCGGTTAGGGTCCGAGGGTTGTCCTACGAGCAGTACTTC. The encoded protein is CASSPVRVRGLSYEQYF. The V and J genes are TRBV27 and TRBJ2-7, with TRBD2 as a possible D gene (5 bases). The V and J ends lost 6 bases and 1 base respectively, with 22 bases between them. CDR3 length: 17 amino acids. Germline V gene lookup returns CDR1 MNHEY and CDR2 SMNVEV (reference sequence).

This chain joins TRBV27 and TRBJ1-1; 7 bases align to TRBD1. V lost 10 bases, J lost 1 base, and 3 bases stayed unmatched. Germline V gives CDR1 MNHEY, CDR2 SMNVEV (reference sequence). The CDR3 length is 12 residues. The DNA for the CDR3 is TGTGCCACCCGGACAGGGAACACTGAAGCTTTCTTT. Residues: CATRTGNTEAFF.

CDR3 sequence reads: CASSKGQGRIGNQPQHF. The CDR3 DNA reads TGTGCCAGTAGTAAGGGACAGGGGAGGATCGGCAATCAGCCCCAGCATTTT. The chain is built from TRBV19 and TRBJ1-5; 10 bases map to TRBD1. The length of the CDR3 is 17 residues. Germline CDR1 and CDR2: LNHDA and SQIVND (reference sequence). With V trimmed by 4 bases and J by 2 bases, 8 bases remained unmatched.

V and J are TRBV7-9 and TRBJ2-7; D not certain. The CDR3 loop spans 14 amino acids. Germline V gene data show CDR1 as SEHNR and CDR2 as FQNEAQ (reference sequence). V lost 1 base, J lost 0 bases, and 7 bases lay in between. The CDR3 nucleotides are TGTGCCAGCAGCTTAGACAGAACCTCCTACGAGCAGTACTTC. It translates to CASSLDRTSYEQYF.

In its sample, this clone was seen once. The chain links TRBV19 to TRBJ1-2; unclear D gene. Germline loops: CDR1 LNHDA, CDR2 SQIVND (reference sequence). Between the trimmed V and J ends, which lost 10 bases and 4 bases, there was a span of 16 bases. This CDR3 comprises 13 residues. The CDR3 sequence: CATSPSNTYGYTF. CDR3 DNA sequence: TGTGCCACCTCTCCGTCGAACACCTATGGCTACACCTTC.

V and J are TRBV7-6 and TRBJ2-3, with a possible D match to TRBD2 (6 bases). The V end lost 7 bases, the J end lost 2 bases, and 10 bases lay between the germline ends. CDR1 is SGHVS and CDR2 is FNYEAQ in the germline V gene. The CDR3 is 13 residues long. The CDR3 region is CASTGEVTDTQYF. The CDR3, as DNA: TGTGCCAGCACTGGGGAGGTCACAGATACGCAGTATTTT.